This entry is about one T cell receptor (beta chain). Its binding antigen is unknown. Per-base qualities were not stored, and no clone one base away is much larger. This specimen includes other DNA sequences encoding the same CDR3. The sample comes from a study of blood T cell repertoires in COVID-19 (dated by TCRdb to the early 2020s). About the full investigation: Samples covering the acute and convalescent phases of COVID-19 were provided by collaborators in the United States, Italy and Spain. The material from the prospective study consisted of cDNA or gDNA derived from T cells, B-cell-depleted T cells, or PBMCs. Subjects who had been exposed to COVID-19, were actively infected with it, or had recovered from it provided the deeply sampled blood TCRbeta repertoires that made up the dataset. The repertoires were released in a freely available public database meant as a resource for research on the immune response to SARS-CoV-2. Samples came from the ongoing ImmuneRACE study (first 160 participants) plus 1,254 subjects from 6 global collaborators. Nearly every sample came with metadata listing a de-identified subject ID, COVID-19 status, age in years and sex. Where available, HLA class I and class II types were taken from metadata supplied by the sample provider and were not determined by assay-based typing. Study-wide conclusions, independent of this receptor: The quantity of clinical and demographic metadata differed by source and by participant and was supplied without curation.

The collaborating institutions used their own protocols to collect whole blood in K2EDTA tubes. For TCRbeta analysis, collaborator samples were shipped as frozen whole blood, as isolated PBMCs, or as DNA extracted from either sample type. TCRbeta CDR3 regions were amplified from genomic DNA using the immunoSEQ Assay, a bias-controlled multiplex PCR. In the source study's methods: The number of nucleated cells in each sample was estimated from the amplification of reference gene primers within the assay. To quantify the absolute abundance of each unique TCRbeta CDR3 rearrangement, sequence reads were collapsed and filtered. For each sample, productive Simpson clonality was calculated by taking the square root of Simpson's diversity index across productive rearrangements. TCRdb obtained this table from immuneACCESS and retained in-frame rearrangements with V and J assigned. These tables miss some clones; where compared with another copy, unresolved V genes account for less than half of the shortfall, and the remainder is unexplained. V, J and clone size were drawn from that table, and D and trimming were deduced from the DNA. The sample profile shows 240,000 or so clones; about 82% of them were found once. Around an eighth of the sample comes from the top ten.

Taken from cysteine to phenylalanine, the CDR3 has 13 residues. Only CDR3 DNA remains: 39 bases, in frame from the first base. V lost 6 bases and J lost 2 bases; the stretch between them is 10 bases long. The chain links TRBV12-3 or TRBV12-4 with TRBJ1-1; the best D guess is TRBD1, with 5 bases matching. The TCR originated in a man older than 75 with acute or convalescent COVID-19. What was sequenced was peripheral blood. The CDR3 protein sequence reads: CASSPRGNTEAFF. The sequenced DNA: TGTGCCAGCAGCCCAAGGGGTAACACTGAAGCTTTCTTT.